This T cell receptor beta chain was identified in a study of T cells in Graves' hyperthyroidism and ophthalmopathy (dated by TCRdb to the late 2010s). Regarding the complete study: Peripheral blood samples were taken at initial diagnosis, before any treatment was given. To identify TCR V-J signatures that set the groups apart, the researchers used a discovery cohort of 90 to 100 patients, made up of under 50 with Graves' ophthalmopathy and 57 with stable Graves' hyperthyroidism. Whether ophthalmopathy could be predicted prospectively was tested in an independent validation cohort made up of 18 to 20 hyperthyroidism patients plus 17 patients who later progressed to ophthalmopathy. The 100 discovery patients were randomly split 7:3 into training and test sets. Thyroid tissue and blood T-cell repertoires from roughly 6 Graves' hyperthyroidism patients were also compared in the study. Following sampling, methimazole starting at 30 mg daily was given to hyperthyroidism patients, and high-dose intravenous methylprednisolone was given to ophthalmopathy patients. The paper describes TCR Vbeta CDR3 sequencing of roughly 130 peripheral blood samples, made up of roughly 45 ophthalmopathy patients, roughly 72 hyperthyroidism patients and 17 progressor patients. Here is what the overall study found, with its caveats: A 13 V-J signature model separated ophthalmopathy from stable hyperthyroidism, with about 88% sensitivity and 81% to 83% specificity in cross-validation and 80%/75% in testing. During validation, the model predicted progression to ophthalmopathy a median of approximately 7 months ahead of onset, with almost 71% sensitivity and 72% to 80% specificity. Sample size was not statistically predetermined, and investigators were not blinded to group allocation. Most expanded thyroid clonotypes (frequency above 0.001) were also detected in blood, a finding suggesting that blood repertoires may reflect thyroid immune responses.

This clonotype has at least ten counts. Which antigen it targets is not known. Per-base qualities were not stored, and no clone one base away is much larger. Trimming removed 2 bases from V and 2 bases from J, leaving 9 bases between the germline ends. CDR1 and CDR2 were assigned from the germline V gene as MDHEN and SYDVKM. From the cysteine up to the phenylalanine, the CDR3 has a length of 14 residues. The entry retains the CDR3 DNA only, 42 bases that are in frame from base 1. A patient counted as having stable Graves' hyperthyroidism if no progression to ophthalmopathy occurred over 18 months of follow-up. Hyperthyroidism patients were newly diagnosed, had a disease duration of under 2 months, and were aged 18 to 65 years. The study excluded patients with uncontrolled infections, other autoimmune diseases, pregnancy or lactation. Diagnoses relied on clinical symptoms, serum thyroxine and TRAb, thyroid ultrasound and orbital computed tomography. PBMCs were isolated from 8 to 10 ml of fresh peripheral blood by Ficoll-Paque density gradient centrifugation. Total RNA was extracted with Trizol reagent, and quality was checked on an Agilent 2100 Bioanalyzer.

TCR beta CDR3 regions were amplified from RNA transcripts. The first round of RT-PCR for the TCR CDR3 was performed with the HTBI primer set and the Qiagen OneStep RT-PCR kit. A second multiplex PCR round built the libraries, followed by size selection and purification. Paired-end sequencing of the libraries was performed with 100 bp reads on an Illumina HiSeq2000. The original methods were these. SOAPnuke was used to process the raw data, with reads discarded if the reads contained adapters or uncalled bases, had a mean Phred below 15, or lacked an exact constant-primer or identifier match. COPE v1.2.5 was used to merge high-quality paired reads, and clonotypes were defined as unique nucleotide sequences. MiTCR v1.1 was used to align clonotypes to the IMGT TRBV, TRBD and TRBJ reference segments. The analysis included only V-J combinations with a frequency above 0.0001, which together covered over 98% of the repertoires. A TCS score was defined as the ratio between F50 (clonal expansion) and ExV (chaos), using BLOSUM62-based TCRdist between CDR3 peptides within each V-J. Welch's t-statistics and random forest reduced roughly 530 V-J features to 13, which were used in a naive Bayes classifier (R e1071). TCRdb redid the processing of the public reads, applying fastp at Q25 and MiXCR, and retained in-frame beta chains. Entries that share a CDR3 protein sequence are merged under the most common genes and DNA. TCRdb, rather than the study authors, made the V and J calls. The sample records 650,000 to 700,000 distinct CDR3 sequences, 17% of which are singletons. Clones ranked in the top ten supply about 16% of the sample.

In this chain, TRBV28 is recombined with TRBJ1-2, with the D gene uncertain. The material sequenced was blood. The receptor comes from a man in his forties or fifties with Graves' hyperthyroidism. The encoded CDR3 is CASSLAQPNYGYTF. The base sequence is TGTGCCAGCAGTTTAGCACAACCCAACTATGGCTACACCTTC.